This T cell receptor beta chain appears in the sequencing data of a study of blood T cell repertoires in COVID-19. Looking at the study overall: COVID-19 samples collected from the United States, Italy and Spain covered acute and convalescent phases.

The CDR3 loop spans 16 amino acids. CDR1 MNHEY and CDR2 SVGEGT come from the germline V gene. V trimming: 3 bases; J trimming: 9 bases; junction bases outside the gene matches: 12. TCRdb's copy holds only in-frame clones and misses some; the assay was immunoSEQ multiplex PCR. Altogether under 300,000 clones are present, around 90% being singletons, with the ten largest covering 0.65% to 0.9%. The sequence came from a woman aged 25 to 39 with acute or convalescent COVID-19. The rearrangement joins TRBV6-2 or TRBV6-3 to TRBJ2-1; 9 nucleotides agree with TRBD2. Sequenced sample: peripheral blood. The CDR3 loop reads CASSYFSSGSRGEQFF. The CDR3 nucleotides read TGTGCCAGCAGTTATTTCAGTAGCGGGAGTCGGGGTGAGCAGTTCTTC.